This T cell receptor (beta chain) stems from a study of prognosis after radiotherapy for stage I lung cancer. This clonotype was recorded at least ten times. CDR3 size: 13 residues. Between the trimmed V and J ends, which lost 6 bases and 6 bases, there was a span of 11 bases. The germline gives CDR1 MNHNS, CDR2 SASEGT. The authors amplified TCR beta CDR3 from genomic DNA using two-round multiplex PCR. Each TRBV and TRBJ gene had its own primer in the first PCR round. Each CDR3 protein is one row after TCRdb ran MiXCR on the multiplex PCR reads. This sample has tens of thousands of distinct CDR3 sequences, with approximately 25% found just once.

The sequence was obtained from a donor over 45 with non-small cell lung cancer. This specimen consisted of PBMCs, obtained before or after stereotactic body radiation therapy (not recorded which). V and J are TRBV6-1 and TRBJ1-4; D is unclear. CDR3: CASRDGPDEKLFF. DNA for the CDR3: TGTGCCAGCAGGGACGGGCCGGATGAAAAACTGTTTTTT.